This T cell receptor beta chain was sequenced during a study of T cell changes during pregnancy in multiple sclerosis. This clone was seen once. Assay: immunoSEQ multiplex PCR; the TCRdb copy retains only in-frame clones and omits some. The sample lists roughly 52,000 clones; over 80% were seen once. The receptor comes from a female donor with multiple sclerosis, enrolled in a pregnancy study. The material was CD4+ T cells from peripheral blood mononuclear cells, obtained in the third trimester of pregnancy.

CDR3 DNA: TGTGCCAGCAGCTTGGGAGTGGGGCCGGCCATGAACATTCAGTACTTC. Encoded protein: CASSLGVGPAMNIQYF. The chain links TRBV5-4 to TRBJ2-4, with D tentatively TRBD1 (5 bases). In germline, CDR1 is SGHNT, CDR2 YYREEE (reference sequence). The CDR3 spans 16 residues. Trimming left V 0 bases short and J 7 bases short, with 17 bases between. The whole variable domain, remainder taken from reference TRBV5-4 and TRBJ2-4, is ETGVTQSPTHLIKTRGQQVTLRCSSQSGHNTVSWYQQALGQGPQFIFQYYREEENGRGNFPPRFSGLQFPNYSSELNVNALELDDSALYLCASSLGVGPAMNIQYFGAGTRLSVL.